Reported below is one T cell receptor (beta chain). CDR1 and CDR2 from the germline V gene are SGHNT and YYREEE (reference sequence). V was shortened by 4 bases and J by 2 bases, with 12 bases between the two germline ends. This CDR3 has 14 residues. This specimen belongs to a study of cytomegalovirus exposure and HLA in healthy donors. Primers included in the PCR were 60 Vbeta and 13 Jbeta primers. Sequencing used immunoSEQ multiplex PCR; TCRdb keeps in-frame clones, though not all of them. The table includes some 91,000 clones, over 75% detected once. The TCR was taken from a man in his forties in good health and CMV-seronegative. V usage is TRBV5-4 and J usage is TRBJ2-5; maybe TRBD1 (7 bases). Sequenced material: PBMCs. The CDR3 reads CASSMTGRQETQYF. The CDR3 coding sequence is TGTGCCAGCAGCATGACAGGGAGGCAAGAGACCCAGTACTTC.